The clone carrying this TCR beta chain is termed medium-sized. The antigen is unknown. J was trimmed by 9 bases and V by 7 bases; bases with no gene match: 12. The CDR3 totals 15 residues. The source of the sample is a study of breast tumors, draining lymph nodes, adjacent tissues. TCRdb re-analysed the multiplex PCR reads in MiXCR, keeping a single row per CDR3 protein. The table includes 50,000 to 65,000 distinct CDR3 sequences, over 40% detected once. General study findings and limits: Findings are consistent with lymph node origin and intratumoral expansion of most tumor T cells. Tumor repertoires ranked between lymph nodes and nontumor tissue in diversity, with V and J gene preferences. That most tumor T cells come from lymph nodes remained unproven.

V usage is TRBV12-3 or TRBV12-4 and J usage is TRBJ2-1; 10 bases align to TRBD1. This sequence originates from a female donor with breast cancer. Some clones in this sample may be carry-over from other donors' samples. Sequenced material: breast tumor tissue. CDR3 sequence: CASTKDRGRMTEQFF. CDR3 DNA sequence: TGTGCCAGCACTAAAGACAGGGGGCGCATGACTGAGCAGTTCTTC.